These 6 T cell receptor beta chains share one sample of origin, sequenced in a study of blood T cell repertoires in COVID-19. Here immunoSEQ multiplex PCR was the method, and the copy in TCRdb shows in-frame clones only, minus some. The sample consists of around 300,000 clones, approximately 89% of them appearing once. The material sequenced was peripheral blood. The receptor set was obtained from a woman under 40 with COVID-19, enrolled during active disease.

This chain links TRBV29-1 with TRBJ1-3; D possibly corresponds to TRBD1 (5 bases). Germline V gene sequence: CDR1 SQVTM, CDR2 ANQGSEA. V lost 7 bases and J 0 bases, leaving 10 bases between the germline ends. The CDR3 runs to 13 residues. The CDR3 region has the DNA TGCAGCGCTGGGGGGGGCTCTGGAAACACCATATATTTT. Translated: CSAGGGSGNTIYF.

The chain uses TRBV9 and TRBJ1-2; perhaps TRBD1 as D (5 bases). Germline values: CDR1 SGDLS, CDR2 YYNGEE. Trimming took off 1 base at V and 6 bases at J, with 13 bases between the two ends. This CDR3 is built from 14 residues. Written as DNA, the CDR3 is TGTGCCAGCAGCGTACCCGGGGGGAGGAATGGCTACACCTTC. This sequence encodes CASSVPGGRNGYTF.

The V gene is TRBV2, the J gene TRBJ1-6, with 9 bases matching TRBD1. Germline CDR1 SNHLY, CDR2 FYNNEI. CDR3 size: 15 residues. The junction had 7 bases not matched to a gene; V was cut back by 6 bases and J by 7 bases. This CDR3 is CASSVGQGWNSPLHF. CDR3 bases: TGTGCCAGCAGCGTTGGACAGGGGTGGAATTCACCCCTCCACTTT.

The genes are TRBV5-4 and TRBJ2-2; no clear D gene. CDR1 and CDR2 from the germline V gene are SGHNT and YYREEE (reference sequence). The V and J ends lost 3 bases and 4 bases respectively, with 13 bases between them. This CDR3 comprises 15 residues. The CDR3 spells CASSYDHSGTGELFF. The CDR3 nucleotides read TGTGCCAGCAGCTACGACCATTCGGGCACCGGGGAGCTGTTTTTT.

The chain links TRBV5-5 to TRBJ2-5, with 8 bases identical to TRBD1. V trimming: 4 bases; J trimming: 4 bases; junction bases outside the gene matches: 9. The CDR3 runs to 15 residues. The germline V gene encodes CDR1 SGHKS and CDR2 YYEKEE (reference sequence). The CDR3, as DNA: TGTGCCAGCAGCACCGCCGGACAGGGAGTAGAGACCCAGTACTTC. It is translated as CASSTAGQGVETQYF.

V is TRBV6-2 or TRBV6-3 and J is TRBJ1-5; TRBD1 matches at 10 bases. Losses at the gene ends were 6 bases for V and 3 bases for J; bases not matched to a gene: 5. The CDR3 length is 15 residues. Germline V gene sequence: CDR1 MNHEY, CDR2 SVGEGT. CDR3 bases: TGTGCCAGCAGCTGGACAGGGGGACTCAATCAGCCCCAGCATTTT. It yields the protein CASSWTGGLNQPQHF.